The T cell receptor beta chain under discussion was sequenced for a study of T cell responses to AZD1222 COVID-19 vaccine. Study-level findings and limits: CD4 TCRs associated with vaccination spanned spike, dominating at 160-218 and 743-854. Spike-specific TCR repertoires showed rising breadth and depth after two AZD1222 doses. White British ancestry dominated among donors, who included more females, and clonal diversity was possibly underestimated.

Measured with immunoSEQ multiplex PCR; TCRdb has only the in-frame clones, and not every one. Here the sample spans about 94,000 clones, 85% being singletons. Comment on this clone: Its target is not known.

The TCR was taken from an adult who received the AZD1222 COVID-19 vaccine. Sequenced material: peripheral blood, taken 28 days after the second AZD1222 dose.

The CDR3 bases are TGTGCCTGGAGGGGACAGGTTTCCGAGCAGTACTTC. Its translation: CAWRGQVSEQYF. V and J are TRBV30 and TRBJ2-7; 8 positions match TRBD1. V lost 3 bases and J lost 6; bases outside the gene matches: 4. The germline CDR1 and CDR2 sequences are GTSNPN and SVGIG (reference sequence). The CDR3 spans 12 residues. The full variable domain, completed using reference TRBV30 and TRBJ2-7, is SQTIHQWPATLVQPVGSPLSLECTVEGTSNPNLYWYRQAAGRGLQLLFYSVGIGQISSEVPQNLSASRPQDRQFILSSKKLLLSDSGFYLCAWRGQVSEQYFGPGTRLTVT.